One sample yielded the 13 T cell receptor beta chains listed below, sequenced in a study of cytomegalovirus exposure and HLA in healthy donors. The study ran its PCR with 60 Vbeta and 13 Jbeta primers. The data were produced by immunoSEQ multiplex PCR, yet TCRdb's version contains in-frame clones alone and is incomplete. Of 120,000 or so clones listed, 75% to 90% were seen once; the top ten hold 1%. Sequences were obtained from PBMCs. Every receptor here comes from a man aged 35-49 years in good health and CMV-seronegative.

Remarks on this clone: Other DNA sequences in this sample translate to the same CDR3. The V call is TRBV20-1, the J call TRBJ2-7; 7 nucleotides line up with TRBD1. V lost 5 bases and J lost 3; bases outside the gene matches: 1. CDR1 is DFQATT and CDR2 is SNEGSKA in the germline V gene (reference sequence). CDR3 length: 11 amino acids. The CDR3 loop is CSAQGDYEQYF. CDR3 in DNA: TGCAGTGCTCAGGGGGACTACGAGCAGTACTTC.

The V gene is TRBV30, the J gene TRBJ1-2; D possibly corresponds to TRBD1 (5 bases). The ends were cut back, 3 bases at V and 5 bases at J, with 13 bases in the middle. Germline loops: CDR1 GTSNPN, CDR2 SVGIG (reference sequence). The CDR3 consists of 13 residues. The CDR3 loop reads CAWSPLQAYGYTF. The DNA of the CDR3 is TGTGCCTGGAGCCCACTACAGGCGTATGGCTACACCTTC.

The CDR3 loop is CASSLIQGAGELFF. The CDR3 DNA reads TGTGCCAGCAGCTTGATTCAGGGGGCCGGGGAGCTGTTTTTT. The rearrangement joins TRBV5-4 to TRBJ2-2; 7 bases are shared with TRBD1. V lost 1 base, J lost 6 bases, and 3 bases stayed unmatched. Germline V lookup: CDR1 SGHNT, CDR2 YYREEE (reference sequence). The CDR3 spans 14 residues.

The V and J genes are TRBV5-6 and TRBJ2-1; maybe TRBD1 (6 bases). The CDR3 totals 17 residues. CDR1 and CDR2 (germline): SGHDT, YYEEEE. V dropped 1 base and J dropped 5 bases, with 19 bases sitting between them. The chain's CDR3 is CASSLLGQPSRDNEQFF. CDR3 nucleotides: TGTGCCAGCAGCTTGTTAGGACAGCCATCCCGAGACAATGAGCAGTTCTTC. The full variable domain, its missing parts supplied by reference TRBV5-6 and TRBJ2-1, is DAGVTQSPTHLIKTRGQQVTLRCSPKSGHDTVSWYQQALGQGPQFIFQYYEEEERQRGNFPDRFSGHQFPNYSSELNVNALLLGDSALYLCASSLLGQPSRDNEQFFGPGTRLTVL.

This chain connects TRBV5-6 to TRBJ2-7; no firm D call. Germline V gene data show CDR1 as SGHDT and CDR2 as YYEEEE. Between the trimmed V and J ends, which lost 4 bases and 3 bases, there was a span of 11 bases. This CDR3 has 13 amino acids. CDR3 in amino acids: CASSRPPIYEQYF. Here the CDR3 DNA reads TGTGCCAGCAGCCGTCCACCTATCTACGAGCAGTACTTC. Complete variable domain (other parts from reference TRBV5-6 and TRBJ2-7): DAGVTQSPTHLIKTRGQQVTLRCSPKSGHDTVSWYQQALGQGPQFIFQYYEEEERQRGNFPDRFSGHQFPNYSSELNVNALLLGDSALYLCASSRPPIYEQYFGPGTRLTVT.

This clone was picked up a small number of times. This chain uses TRBV2 with TRBJ1-1; tentatively, D is TRBD1 (5 bases). The CDR3 consists of 13 residues. The germline CDR1 and CDR2 sequences are SNHLY and FYNNEI. V gave up 4 bases and J gave up 8 bases, with 14 bases separating them. In DNA form, the CDR3 reads TGTGCCAGCAGTGTTCTGGGGCCCCTCGAAGCTTTCTTT. Protein product: CASSVLGPLEAFF.

The chain recombines TRBV28 with TRBJ2-2; 9 bases are a match to TRBD2. CDR3 length equals 15 residues. V was pared by 9 bases and J by 10 bases, with 15 bases of the junction left unmatched. Germline V gives CDR1 MDHEN, CDR2 SYDVKM. The CDR3 protein is CASGAAAGGSLELFF. CDR3 nucleotides: TGTGCCAGTGGGGCGGCAGCGGGAGGATCATTGGAGCTGTTTTTT.

V gene TRBV2 combines with J gene TRBJ2-7, with 9 bases matching TRBD1. Losses at the gene ends were 6 bases for V and 2 bases for J; bases not matched to a gene: 2. Germline V gene sequence: CDR1 SNHLY, CDR2 FYNNEI. The CDR3 length is 13 residues. For the CDR3, the DNA is TGTGCCAGCAGGGGGACAGGGACCTACGAGCAGTACTTC. Its translation is CASRGTGTYEQYF.

This sequence joins TRBV7-9 and TRBJ2-3, with TRBD2 matching 10 bases. The V segment lost 8 bases and the J segment 5 bases; nucleotides outside the gene matches: 4. This CDR3 spans 13 amino acids. The germline V gene encodes CDR1 SEHNR and CDR2 FQNEAQ (reference sequence). CDR3 protein: CASGVAGGDTQYF. The CDR3 region has the DNA TGTGCCAGCGGCGTAGCGGGAGGAGATACGCAGTATTTT.

V and J are TRBV2 and TRBJ2-6; 8 bases map to TRBD2. Germline CDR1 SNHLY, CDR2 FYNNEI. CDR3 length: 16 amino acids. The V segment lost 5 bases and the J segment 4 bases; nucleotides outside the gene matches: 7. The CDR3 DNA reads as TGTGCCAGCAGTAGGCGGGGGGCTATAGGGGCCAACGTCCTGACTTTC. This sequence encodes CASSRRGAIGANVLTF. Based on the CDR3 plus reference TRBV2 and TRBJ2-6, the full variable domain is EPEVTQTPSHQVTQMGQEVILRCVPISNHLYFYWYRQILGQKVEFLVSFYNNEISEKSEIFDDQFSVERPDGSNFTLKIRSTKLEDSAMYFCASSRRGAIGANVLTFGAGSRLTVL.

The chain is built from TRBV2 and TRBJ2-7; no firm D call. The V end was cut by 5 bases, the J end by 4 bases, with 9 bases between. Per germline, CDR1 SNHLY and CDR2 FYNNEI. The CDR3 totals 12 residues. CDR3 bases: TGTGCCAGCAGTTACTATGGTTACGAGCAGTACTTC. Translating it yields CASSYYGYEQYF. Full variable domain (rest looked up from reference TRBV2 and TRBJ2-7): EPEVTQTPSHQVTQMGQEVILRCVPISNHLYFYWYRQILGQKVEFLVSFYNNEISEKSEIFDDQFSVERPDGSNFTLKIRSTKLEDSAMYFCASSYYGYEQYFGPGTRLTVT.

V gene TRBV5-1 combines with J gene TRBJ2-6, with 7 bases fitting TRBD1. This CDR3 is 18 amino acids long. Germline CDR1 is SGHRS and CDR2 is YFSETQ. With V trimmed by 5 bases and J by 2 bases, 13 bases remained unmatched. This chain's CDR3 is CASRFDDRVIAGANVLTF. The CDR3 coding sequence is TGCGCCAGCAGGTTTGACGACAGGGTAATAGCTGGGGCCAACGTCCTGACTTTC.

The chain couples TRBV27 to TRBJ2-1, with D unresolved. There are 15 residues in the CDR3. The V end was cut by 3 bases, the J end by 0 bases, with 9 bases between. Germline V gene sequence: CDR1 MNHEY, CDR2 SMNVEV (reference sequence). As DNA, the CDR3 is TGTGCCAGCAGTTTCCAGATCAACTCCTACAATGAGCAGTTCTTC. As protein: CASSFQINSYNEQFF.